This entry features one T cell receptor (beta chain) sequence. This sample is part of a study of Ad26.COV2.S vaccination and SARS-CoV-2 variants. Turning to the study itself: Vaccine-arm donor from the placebo-controlled COV1001 Ad26.COV2.S trial.

TCRdb's table, derived via immunoSEQ multiplex PCR, lists solely in-frame clones and lacks some. The data hold 450,000 to 550,000 clones, with approximately 89% observed a single time. V was pared by 6 bases and J by 3 bases, with 12 bases between. CDR1 and CDR2 from the germline V gene are SGHAT and FQNNGV. The CDR3 extends over 14 amino acids. Sample treatment: roughly 19 received Ad26.COV2.S at low or high dose, single or two shots; 5 received placebo; per-sample allocation not given. The samples were gathered on day 63 after the first injection of vaccine or placebo. An Ad26 vector that expressed Wuhan-strain SARS-CoV-2 spike constituted the vaccine.

The clonotype comes from a person between 18 and 60 years old who received the Ad26.COV2.S COVID-19 vaccine or a placebo. The V and J genes are TRBV11-2 and TRBJ1-5, with D possibly being TRBD1 (6 bases). The sample in question was peripheral blood, obtained in a trial of Ad26.COV2.S vaccine versus placebo. The chain's CDR3 is CASRRTGSNQPQHF. The CDR3 DNA follows: TGTGCCAGCAGAAGAACAGGGTCCAATCAGCCCCAGCATTTT.